Reported below is one T cell receptor (beta chain). Its antigen remains unidentified. These data originate in a study of healthy donors' naive CD4 and CD8 T cells. Findings and caveats of the study: Positive CDR3 charge linked to CD4+ cells, negative to CD8+ cells.

TCR libraries were built from about 500 ng of total RNA by linear amplification. TCRdb re-derived calls from the reads in MiXCR, one entry per CDR3 protein. The data contain roughly 200,000 distinct CDR3 sequences, nearly 75% of them singletons. Germline loops: CDR1 KGHSH, CDR2 LQKENI. V was clipped by 6 bases and J by 4 bases, with 19 bases between them. The CDR3 contains 15 residues. The chain carries TRBV18 and TRBJ2-7, with D possibly matching TRBD2 (5 bases). This clonotype was obtained from a pool of human donors in good health; the sample pools cells from several healthy donors. The sample was naive CD4+ and CD8+ T cells sorted from blood, pooled from several donors. CDR3: CASSRGETIHYEQYF. The CDR3 DNA reads as TGTGCCAGCTCCCGTGGGGAGACAATCCATTACGAGCAGTACTTC.